This TCR beta chain was obtained from a study of shared clonotypes between healthy human individuals. Study-level background: A couple of women and three men aged 18 to 49 made up the donors.

J was trimmed by 10 bases and V by 1 base; bases with no gene match: 6. Germline V lookup: CDR1 SGHTA, CDR2 FQGNSA. The CDR3 is 15 residues long. The study, taken as a whole, reports: Sequencing depth was expected to influence donor clonotype sharing.

In regard to this clone: Its antigen is not known.

Several immunoSEQ plates received, in even portions, the genomic DNA of each subset. The data were produced by immunoSEQ multiplex PCR, yet TCRdb's version contains in-frame clones alone and is incomplete. This table has roughly 1,000,000 clones, around 82% appearing once. The V and J genes are TRBV7-2 and TRBJ2-1, with 11 bases fitting TRBD1. The specimen was memory CD4+ T cells from PBMCs. The subset is: CD45RA-negative fraction. The TCR sequence derives from a man aged 18 to 30 in good health. Some clones in this sample may be carry-over from other donors' samples. CDR3 DNA: TGTGCCAGCAGCTTAGTCCCGGGACAGGGGGGCGAGCAGTTCTTC. It specifies CASSLVPGQGGEQFF.